Presented here are 19 T cell receptor beta chains from one specimen sequenced in a study of blood T cell repertoires in COVID-19. Clones were read by immunoSEQ multiplex PCR, and TCRdb kept only the in-frame ones, dropping some. Altogether roughly 200,000 clones are present, 70% to 90% being singletons, with the ten largest covering roughly 4.5%. Sequencing was done on a sample of peripheral blood. The receptors were sampled from an elderly woman with acute or convalescent COVID-19.

This chain uses TRBV6-2 or TRBV6-3 with TRBJ1-5; 7 bases map to TRBD1. The germline CDR1 and CDR2 sequences are MNHEY and SVGEGT. Trimming took 4 bases from V and 13 from J; bases not matched to a gene: 4. This CDR3 region has 11 residues. The CDR3 DNA is TGTGCCAGCAGTTCACAGGGGCCTCAGCATTTT. Translated: CASSSQGPQHF.

The CDR3 spells CASSQGLAGGDTQYF. DNA of the CDR3: TGTGCCAGCAGCCAAGGACTAGCGGGAGGCGATACGCAGTATTTT. The chain is built from TRBV3-1 (or the pseudogene TRBV3-2) and TRBJ2-3, with 13 bases lining up with TRBD2. The CDR3 length is 15 residues. CDR1 and CDR2 (germline): LGHDT, YNNKEL (reference sequence). The junction had 1 base not matched to a gene; V was cut back by 1 base and J by 6 bases.

This rearrangement joins TRBV5-1 to TRBJ2-2; TRBD2 matches 8 bases. CDR3 length equals 15 residues. V lost 2 bases and J lost 4; bases outside the gene matches: 4. Looked up from germline, CDR1 is SGHRS and CDR2 is YFSETQ. CDR3 DNA: TGCGCCAGCAGCTTAAATAGCGGGACCACCGGGGAGCTGTTTTTT. It yields the protein CASSLNSGTTGELFF.

The V gene is TRBV28, the J gene TRBJ2-1; possibly TRBD1 for D (6 bases). The CDR3 has 14 amino acids. In germline, CDR1 is MDHEN, CDR2 SYDVKM. Trimming shortened V by 2 bases and J by 6 bases, and 11 bases separated the two germline ends. In nucleotides, the CDR3 is TGTGCCAGCAGTTTAGGGGGCCTCCCCAATGAGCAGTTCTTC. Translated: CASSLGGLPNEQFF.

The chain carries TRBV5-1 and TRBJ1-1; the D gene is possibly TRBD1 (5 bases). The CDR3 totals 13 residues. The germline V gene encodes CDR1 SGHRS and CDR2 YFSETQ. The germline V and J ends were trimmed by 0 bases and 7 bases, with 10 bases remaining between them. CDR3: CASSLDRTDEAFF. DNA of the CDR3: TGCGCCAGCAGCTTGGACAGGACCGATGAAGCTTTCTTT.

With regard to this clone: Other nucleotide sequences from this sample produce the same CDR3. The chain links TRBV7-3 to TRBJ2-5; D is possibly TRBD1 (5 bases). The V gene lost 5 bases and the J gene lost 4 bases, with 11 bases spanning the gap. CDR1 SGHTA and CDR2 FQGTGA come from the germline V gene. The CDR3 spans 13 residues. Here the CDR3 reads CASSPGQGETQYF. CDR3 DNA sequence: TGTGCCAGCAGCCCCGGGCAGGGAGAGACCCAGTACTTC.

This clone was counted only a few times. The J gene is TRBJ2-3, the V gene TRBV30, with unresolved D. Germline V lookup: CDR1 GTSNPN, CDR2 SVGIG (reference sequence). V was shortened by 2 bases and J by 9 bases, with 18 bases between the two germline ends. The CDR3 has 14 amino acids. CDR3 loop: CAWSPRRLTFTQYF. In nucleotides, the CDR3 is TGTGCCTGGAGTCCCCGTCGCTTGACATTCACGCAGTATTTT.

This rearrangement joins TRBV11-2 to TRBJ1-1; perhaps TRBD1 as D (6 bases). The CDR3 covers 11 residues. The ends were cut back, 5 bases at V and 6 bases at J, with 7 bases in the middle. In germline, CDR1 is SGHAT, CDR2 FQNNGV. Written as DNA, the CDR3 is TGTGCCAGCAGCAGGGGGTCTGAAGCTTTCTTT. It codes for CASSRGSEAFF.

This chain joins TRBV19 and TRBJ1-1; 9 positions match TRBD1. Trimming removed 2 bases from V and 0 bases from J; junction bases left unmatched: 1. In germline, CDR1 is LNHDA, CDR2 SQIVND (reference sequence). This CDR3 contains 15 residues. The CDR3 spells CASSIRTGVNTEAFF. CDR3 in DNA: TGTGCCAGTAGTATAAGGACAGGGGTGAACACTGAAGCTTTCTTT.

The V call is TRBV27, the J call TRBJ1-2; D is possibly TRBD1 (6 bases). CDR3 length equals 13 residues. V lost 3 bases and J 4 bases, leaving 9 bases between the germline ends. Germline values: CDR1 MNHEY, CDR2 SMNVEV (reference sequence). The DNA for the CDR3 is TGTGCCAGCAGTTTCCAGGGGAGCTATGGCTACACCTTC. Protein sequence: CASSFQGSYGYTF.

The chain uses TRBV4-1 and TRBJ1-1, with D unresolved. Germline V gene sequence: CDR1 MGHRA, CDR2 YSYEKL. Trimming removed 1 base from V and 3 bases from J, with 9 bases in between. The CDR3 has 14 residues. CDR3 region: CASSQGGSHTEAFF. The CDR3 nucleotides are TGCGCCAGCAGCCAAGGCGGCAGTCACACTGAAGCTTTCTTT.

CDR3 sequence (DNA): TGTGCCAGCAGTCGAAACTTCCGTTCTTGGGAGCAGTACTTC. It is translated as CASSRNFRSWEQYF. The rearrangement links TRBV6-5 to TRBJ2-7; D unclear. The CDR3 runs to 14 residues. Germline CDR1 is MNHEY and CDR2 is SVGAGI. Trimming shortened V by 5 bases and J by 7 bases, and 18 bases separated the two germline ends.

The rearrangement uses TRBV18 and TRBJ2-6; D unresolved. The CDR3 is 16 amino acids. CDR1 and CDR2 from the germline V gene are KGHSH and LQKENI. Trimming pared 1 base from V and 0 bases from J, leaving 7 bases between. CDR3 sequence reads: CASSPLQDSGANVLTF. In DNA form, the CDR3 reads TGTGCCAGCTCACCACTACAAGACTCTGGGGCCAACGTCCTGACTTTC.

The rearrangement joins TRBV30 to TRBJ2-7; D possibly corresponds to TRBD1 (5 bases). Trimming removed 5 bases from V and 3 bases from J, with 11 bases in between. This CDR3 comprises 12 residues. The V gene's germline CDR1 is GTSNPN and CDR2 SVGIG (reference sequence). This CDR3 is CAWSTGLYEQYF. Written as DNA, the CDR3 is TGTGCCTGGTCAACAGGTCTCTACGAGCAGTACTTC. Full variable domain (outside the CDR3, taken from reference TRBV30 and TRBJ2-7): SQTIHQWPATLVQPVGSPLSLECTVEGTSNPNLYWYRQAAGRGLQLLFYSVGIGQISSEVPQNLSASRPQDRQFILSSKKLLLSDSGFYLCAWSTGLYEQYFGPGTRLTVT.

In its sample, this clone was seen a few times. The chain recombines TRBV4-3 with TRBJ1-1; no reliable D call. The CDR3 runs 14 residues. Germline V gene data show CDR1 as LGHNA and CDR2 as YSLEER. With 0 bases removed from V and 3 bases from J, the gap between germline ends came to 8 bases. CDR3: CASSQDRLYTEAFF. In DNA, the CDR3 is TGCGCCAGCAGCCAAGATCGGTTATACACTGAAGCTTTCTTT.

This chain uses TRBV7-6 with TRBJ1-2, with D possibly being TRBD1 (6 bases). This CDR3 comprises 13 residues. The germline V gene encodes CDR1 SGHVS and CDR2 FNYEAQ. Trimming left V 5 bases short and J 8 bases short, with 15 bases between. The CDR3 sequence: CASSHRGAQGYTF. The CDR3 nucleotides are TGTGCCAGCAGCCATCGGGGGGCCCAGGGCTACACCTTC.

V is TRBV3-1 (or the pseudogene TRBV3-2) and J is TRBJ1-5; possibly TRBD1 for D (5 bases). V shed 3 bases and J shed 5 bases, with 14 bases lying between them. The CDR3 sequence is 15 residues long. CDR1 and CDR2 from the germline V gene are LGHDT and YNNKEL (reference sequence). The CDR3 reads CASSHSRGIDQPQHF. The CDR3 DNA sequence: TGTGCCAGCAGCCATAGTCGGGGGATCGATCAGCCCCAGCATTTT.

The chain uses TRBV29-1 and TRBJ2-1; TRBD2 aligns across 8 bases. Trimming removed 2 bases from V and 8 bases from J; junction bases left unmatched: 11. Germline CDR1 and CDR2: SQVTM and ANQGSEA. This CDR3 comprises 15 residues. The CDR3 DNA sequence: TGCAGCGTTGAACCAGCGGGAGCTCAAGGCGATGAGCAGTTCTTC. Amino acids: CSVEPAGAQGDEQFF.

This sequence joins TRBV12-3 or TRBV12-4 and TRBJ1-1, with D uncertain. V gave up 2 bases and J gave up 4 bases, with 8 bases separating them. The CDR3 runs 13 residues. For the CDR3, the DNA is TGTGCCAGCAGTTTATATCTAGGCACTGAAGCTTTCTTT. Translation gives CASSLYLGTEAFF.